This T cell receptor beta chain was obtained from a study of CD8 T cells in Susac syndrome. Study-wide background: Sequencing included Susac syndrome patients, about 6 of them with active disease and eight in remission.

Details on this clonotype: Its target is unknown.

Whole-study results and caveats: Repertoires of Susac syndrome CD4+ T cells lacked clonal expansion. The authors acknowledged that the study's TCR sequencing and HLA analysis involved relatively few individuals.

When the RNA was reverse transcribed, random hexamers were used with an input of roughly 0.5 to 1 ug. An immunoSEQ multiplex PCR amplified TCR beta CDR3 over 54 Vbeta and 13 Jbeta. Each CDR3 protein gets one entry after TCRdb re-called the immunoSEQ multiplex PCR reads with MiXCR. The table lists 150,000 or so distinct CDR3 sequences, about 95% of them singletons, with 0.14% in the top ten. Trimming shortened V by 6 bases and J by 2 bases, and 13 bases separated the two germline ends. CDR3 length: 14 residues. The chain recombines TRBV12-3 or TRBV12-4 with TRBJ1-2, with D possibly matching TRBD1 (5 bases). The sequenced sample was CD4+ T cells from PBMCs. The receptor's source is a human donor with Susac syndrome. CDR3 nucleotide sequence: TGTGCCAGCAGCACCGGGACGGTGAACTATGGCTACACCTTC. It yields the protein CASSTGTVNYGYTF.